This T cell receptor beta chain comes out of a study of shared clonotypes between healthy human individuals. Study-wide points: Memory subsets generally showed smaller estimated richness than naive subsets did.

On this clone: As yet, its antigen is unknown.

Germline CDR1 reads MNHNS; CDR2 reads SASEGT. The ends lost 0 bases at V and 10 bases at J; junction bases unmatched: 8. The CDR3 totals 16 residues. The protocol was immunoSEQ multiplex PCR, while the TCRdb copy is restricted to in-frame clones and leaves out a portion. This sample has over a million clones, with around 78% found just once. This clonotype originated in a man aged 18 to 35 in good health. Some clones in this sample may be carry-over from other donors' samples. V gene TRBV6-1 combines with J gene TRBJ2-1; 11 bases line up with TRBD2. The material sequenced was memory CD4+ T cells from PBMCs. Subset noted: CD45RA-negative fraction. DNA of the CDR3: TGTGCCAGCAGTGAAGCTTCGCTAGCGGGAGGAAGAGAGCAGTTCTTC. This encodes CASSEASLAGGREQFF.